These 20 T cell receptor beta chains were all obtained from the same sample, sequenced in a study of PD-1 blockade in classical Hodgkin lymphoma. Time point of the sample: cycle 4 day 1 (C4D1), after less than seven weeks of nivolumab. The patients all showed relapse after autologous stem cell transplantation, while their brentuximab vedotin exposure varied. Repertoires were generated with immunoSEQ multiplex PCR, while TCRdb's copy carries only in-frame clones and drops some. Of around 100,000 clones listed, about nine tenths were seen once; the top ten hold 2.9%. This specimen was peripheral blood mononuclear cells (PBMCs), taken before the fourth cycle of nivolumab. Receptor source: a human donor with classical Hodgkin lymphoma.

V is TRBV2 and J is TRBJ2-5; 8 bases are shared with TRBD1. Germline-derived CDR1 and CDR2 are SNHLY and FYNNEI. Trimming at V came to 6 bases and at J to 5 bases, leaving 5 bases not matched to a gene. This CDR3 has 13 amino acids. In nucleotides, the CDR3 is TGTGCCAGCAGGGACAGGGTGCAGGAGACCCAGTACTTC. It is translated as CASRDRVQETQYF. Complete variable domain (other parts from reference TRBV2 and TRBJ2-5): EPEVTQTPSHQVTQMGQEVILRCVPISNHLYFYWYRQILGQKVEFLVSFYNNEISEKSEIFDDQFSVERPDGSNFTLKIRSTKLEDSAMYFCASRDRVQETQYFGPGTRLLVL.

In this sample, this clone turned up once. The chain carries TRBV30 and TRBJ2-5, with D possibly being TRBD1 or TRBD2 (5 bases each). Germline CDR1 GTSNPN, CDR2 SVGIG (reference sequence). This CDR3 spans 14 amino acids. Trimming removed 1 base at V and 1 base at J, with 10 bases between. The DNA of the CDR3 is TGTGCCTGGAGTGGACAGAGGGGCCAAGAGACCCAGTACTTC. The encoded protein is CAWSGQRGQETQYF.

CDR3 coding DNA: TGTGCCTCTGTGGGGTCTAATGAAAAACTGTTTTTT. This codes for CASVGSNEKLFF. The rearrangement joins TRBV30 to TRBJ1-4; D unresolved. Germline V CDR1 and CDR2: GTSNPN, SVGIG (reference sequence). This CDR3 is 12 amino acids long. The V end lost 7 bases, the J end lost 3 bases, and 9 bases lay between the germline ends.

This clone was seen a handful of times. The chain joins TRBV9 to TRBJ1-1; D unclear. This CDR3 region has 13 residues. With 0 bases removed from V and 2 bases from J, the gap between germline ends came to 5 bases. CDR1 and CDR2 from the germline V gene are SGDLS and YYNGEE. The CDR3 region is CASSVETNTEAFF. The CDR3 DNA is TGTGCCAGCAGCGTAGAGACAAACACTGAAGCTTTCTTT.

The V call is TRBV29-1, the J call TRBJ1-5; D call uncertain. The CDR3 extends over 12 amino acids. V was pared by 4 bases and J by 5 bases, with 9 bases between. In germline, CDR1 is SQVTM, CDR2 ANQGSEA. CDR3 nucleotide sequence: TGCAGCGTTGGAGGAGTCGATCAGCCCCAGCATTTT. This gives the protein CSVGGVDQPQHF.

The V call is TRBV6-4, the J call TRBJ2-2; 9 positions match TRBD1. The junction had 3 bases not matched to a gene; V was cut back by 2 bases and J by 5 bases. CDR1 and CDR2 from the germline V gene are MRHNA and SNTAGT. CDR3 length: 15 amino acids. CDR3 sequence reads: CASSDGTGSTGELFF. Here the CDR3 DNA reads TGTGCCAGCAGTGACGGGACAGGGAGTACCGGGGAGCTGTTTTTT.

The chain couples TRBV2 to TRBJ2-7; 9 nucleotides line up with TRBD1. V shed 5 bases and J 6 bases; nucleotides not matched to a gene: 8. The CDR3 is 14 amino acids. Germline V gene sequence: CDR1 SNHLY, CDR2 FYNNEI. The CDR3 region is CASSTRTGEAEQYF. CDR3 coding DNA: TGTGCCAGCAGTACGAGGACAGGGGAGGCCGAGCAGTACTTC.

This clone was observed a handful of times. This chain links TRBV4-1 with TRBJ1-5, with D hard to call. Germline V gives CDR1 MGHRA, CDR2 YSYEKL. The V gene lost 0 bases and the J gene lost 4 bases, with 4 bases spanning the gap. This CDR3 is built from 13 residues. CDR3 loop: CASSQDRNQPQHF. In nucleotides, the CDR3 is TGCGCCAGCAGCCAAGATCGGAATCAGCCCCAGCATTTT.

V and J are TRBV4-2 and TRBJ2-1; the D is unclear. With 0 bases removed from V and 0 bases from J, the gap between germline ends came to 9 bases. CDR3 length equals 16 residues. Germline lookup yields CDR1 LGHNA and CDR2 YNFKEQ. The DNA of the CDR3 is TGTGCCAGCAGCCAAGATTCCTTTAGCTCCTACAATGAGCAGTTCTTC. This sequence encodes CASSQDSFSSYNEQFF.

The chain is built from TRBV20-1 and TRBJ1-1; D unclear. Deletions cut 6 bases from V and 1 base from J, with 6 bases between. Germline loops: CDR1 DFQATT, CDR2 SNEGSKA (reference sequence). CDR3 length equals 11 residues. DNA of the CDR3: TGCAGTGCAGCGGGGAACACTGAAGCTTTCTTT. Translating gives CSAAGNTEAFF.

CDR3 amino acids: CASSQALGLTSGGPYEQYF. The CDR3 coding sequence is TGCGCCAGCAGCCAGGCCCTGGGGCTGACTAGCGGGGGCCCCTACGAGCAGTACTTC. The chain joins TRBV4-1 to TRBJ2-7; 12 nucleotides line up with TRBD2. The CDR3 contains 19 residues. Germline values: CDR1 MGHRA, CDR2 YSYEKL. Unmatched junction bases numbered 14, after V lost 3 bases and J lost 2 bases.

The chain recombines TRBV6-1 with TRBJ1-2; D might be TRBD1 (5 bases). V was shortened by 8 bases and J by 8 bases, with 21 bases between the two germline ends. Germline values: CDR1 MNHNS, CDR2 SASEGT. This CDR3 is built from 14 residues. Written as DNA, the CDR3 is TGTGCCAGCGAGGGGACTGTCGAAAAGGAAGGCTACACCTTC. Protein product: CASEGTVEKEGYTF.

The V call is TRBV27, the J call TRBJ2-1, with D perhaps matching TRBD2 (6 bases). The V end was cut by 2 bases, the J end by 8 bases, with 10 bases between. The CDR3 length is 13 residues. Germline V gene lookup returns CDR1 MNHEY and CDR2 SMNVEV (reference sequence). DNA for the CDR3: TGTGCCAGCAGTTTAGGAGGGGCCGATGAGCAGTTCTTC. Its protein is CASSLGGADEQFF.

The chain recombines TRBV30 with TRBJ2-7; D uncertain. CDR3 length: 12 amino acids. Germline assignment: CDR1 GTSNPN and CDR2 SVGIG (reference sequence). V lost 2 bases to trimming and J lost 2 bases, with 7 bases between them. CDR3 nucleotide sequence: TGTGCCTGGAGTTGGTCTGCCTACGAGCAGTACTTC. Its protein is CAWSWSAYEQYF.

The chain joins TRBV7-3 to TRBJ1-6; D is unclear. This CDR3 region has 15 residues. The V gene's germline CDR1 is SGHTA and CDR2 FQGTGA. Trimming took off 5 bases at V and 8 bases at J, with 16 bases between the two ends. Here the CDR3 reads CASSPSTREDSPLHF. The CDR3 bases are TGTGCCAGCAGCCCGTCGACGAGGGAGGATTCACCCCTCCACTTT.

This chain links TRBV6-6 with TRBJ1-5; D is ambiguous. V gave up 5 bases and J gave up 0 bases, with 11 bases separating them. The CDR3 has 15 amino acids. Germline V gene lookup returns CDR1 MNHNY and CDR2 SVGAGI (reference sequence). The CDR3 coding sequence is TGTGCCAGCAGTCGGATCCAGAATAGCAATCAGCCCCAGCATTTT. As protein: CASSRIQNSNQPQHF.

The V call is TRBV9, the J call TRBJ1-6, with TRBD1 matching 8 bases. The CDR3 extends over 14 amino acids. Germline CDR1 SGDLS, CDR2 YYNGEE. V lost 0 bases, J lost 9 bases, and 2 bases stayed unmatched. The CDR3 sequence: CASSVADRGSPLHF. The CDR3, as DNA: TGTGCCAGCAGCGTAGCCGACAGGGGTTCACCCCTCCACTTT.

With respect to this clone: Other DNA sequences in this sample translate to the same CDR3. The CDR3 sequence: CASSPGTGMIAFF. The CDR3, as DNA: TGTGCCAGCAGCCCTGGGACAGGGATGATCGCCTTCTTT. The rearrangement uses TRBV7-2 and TRBJ1-1, with 9 bases that match TRBD1. J lost 14 bases, V lost 5 bases, and 12 bases had no gene match. CDR1 and CDR2 from the germline V gene are SGHTA and FQGNSA. The CDR3 loop spans 13 amino acids. The full variable domain, completed using reference TRBV7-2 and TRBJ1-1, is GAGVSQSPSNKVTEKGKDVELRCDPISGHTALYWYRQSLGQGLEFLIYFQGNSAPDKSGLPSDRFSAERTGGSVSTLTIQRTQQEDSAVYLCASSPGTGMIAFFGQGTRLTVV.

The V and J genes are TRBV14 and TRBJ2-3, with D unclear. The ends were cut back, 1 base at V and 6 bases at J, with 8 bases in the middle. The germline V gene encodes CDR1 SGHDN and CDR2 FVKESK. This CDR3 spans 13 amino acids. DNA for the CDR3: TGTGCCAGCAGCCAAGCCCTGCCGGATACGCAGTATTTT. Translated, it gives CASSQALPDTQYF. Filled out from reference TRBV14 and TRBJ2-3, the complete variable domain reads EAGVTQFPSHSVIEKGQTVTLRCDPISGHDNLYWYRRVMGKEIKFLLHFVKESKQDESGMPNNRFLAERTGGTYSTLKVQPAELEDSGVYFCASSQALPDTQYFGPGTRLTVL.

The genes are TRBV19 and TRBJ1-1; weak D call: TRBD1 (5 bases). The length of the CDR3 is 13 residues. Trimming left V 5 bases short and J 8 bases short, with 15 bases between. Germline CDR1 is LNHDA and CDR2 is SQIVND (reference sequence). CDR3: CASSGTVGFEAFF. The CDR3 DNA reads TGTGCCAGTAGTGGGACGGTTGGCTTCGAAGCTTTCTTT.